The subject of this entry is one T cell receptor beta chain. Its cognate antigen is unknown. This sample is drawn from a study of cytotoxic CD8 clonotypes in ibrutinib-treated CLL. About the research overall: Researchers reported over nine relapsed/refractory and roughly 15 treatment-naive patients, 17 to 18 of them IGHV unmutated. Findings and limits, study-wide: Under treatment, the uncommon public clonotypes either contracted or remained stable. Clonality measured at baseline exceeded age-matched healthy donors, tracking circulating CD8+ T-cell counts.

The protocol was immunoSEQ multiplex PCR, while the TCRdb copy is restricted to in-frame clones and leaves out a portion. Among some 92,000 clones, approximately 80% were seen once, and the ten largest hold around 24%. The CDR3 contains 14 residues. Germline V lookup: CDR1 LNHDA, CDR2 SQIVND (reference sequence). The V segment lost 4 bases and the J segment 1 base; nucleotides outside the gene matches: 3. This sample comprised PBMCs, obtained after 24 months of ibrutinib treatment. The sequence derives from a human donor with chronic lymphocytic leukemia. V gene TRBV19 combines with J gene TRBJ1-1; 7 positions agree with TRBD1. Written as DNA, the CDR3 is TGTGCCAGTAGTAAGGGGGCGGGGAACACTGAAGCTTTCTTT. This sequence encodes CASSKGAGNTEAFF.